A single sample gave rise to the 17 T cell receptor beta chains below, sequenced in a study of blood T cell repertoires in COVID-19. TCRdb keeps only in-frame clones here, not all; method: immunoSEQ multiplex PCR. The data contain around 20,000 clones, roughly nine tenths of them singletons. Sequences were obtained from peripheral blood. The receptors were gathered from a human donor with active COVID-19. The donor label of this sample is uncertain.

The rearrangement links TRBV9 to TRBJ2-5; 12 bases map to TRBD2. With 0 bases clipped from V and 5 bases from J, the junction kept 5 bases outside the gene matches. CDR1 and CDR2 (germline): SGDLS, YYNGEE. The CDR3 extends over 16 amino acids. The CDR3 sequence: CASSVASGGAGETQYF. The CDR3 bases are TGTGCCAGCAGCGTAGCTAGCGGGGGGGCCGGGGAGACCCAGTACTTC.

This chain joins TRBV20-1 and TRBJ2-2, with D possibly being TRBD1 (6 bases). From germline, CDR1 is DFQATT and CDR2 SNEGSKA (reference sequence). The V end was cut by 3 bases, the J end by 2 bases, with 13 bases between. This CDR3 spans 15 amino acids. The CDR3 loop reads CSASRLGGNTGELFF. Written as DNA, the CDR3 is TGCAGTGCTAGTCGGCTAGGGGGAAACACCGGGGAGCTGTTTTTT.

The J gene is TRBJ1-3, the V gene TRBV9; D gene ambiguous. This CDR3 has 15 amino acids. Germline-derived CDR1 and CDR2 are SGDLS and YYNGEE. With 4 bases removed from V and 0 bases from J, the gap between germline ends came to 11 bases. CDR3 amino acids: CASSPRTVSGNTIYF. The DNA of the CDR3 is TGTGCCAGCAGCCCCCGGACTGTCTCTGGAAACACCATATATTTT.

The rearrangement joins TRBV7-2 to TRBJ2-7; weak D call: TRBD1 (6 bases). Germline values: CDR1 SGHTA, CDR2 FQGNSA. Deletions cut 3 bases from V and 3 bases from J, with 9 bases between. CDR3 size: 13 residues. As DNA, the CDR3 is TGTGCCAGCAGCTTCCAGGGGCTCTACGAGCAGTACTTC. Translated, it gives CASSFQGLYEQYF.

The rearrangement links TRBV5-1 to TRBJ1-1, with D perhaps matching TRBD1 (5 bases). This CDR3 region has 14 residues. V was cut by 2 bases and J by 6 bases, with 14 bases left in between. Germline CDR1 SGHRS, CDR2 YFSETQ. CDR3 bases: TGCGCCAGCAGCTTCCAGGGATTTGTAGCTGAAGCTTTCTTT. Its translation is CASSFQGFVAEAFF.

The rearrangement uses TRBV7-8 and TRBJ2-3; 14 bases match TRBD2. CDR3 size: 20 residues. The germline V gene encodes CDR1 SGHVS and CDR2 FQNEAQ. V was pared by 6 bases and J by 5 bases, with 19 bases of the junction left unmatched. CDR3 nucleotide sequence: TGTGCCAGCAGTCTTAGAGGGACTAGCGGGGGCCCCACGGCGTTAGATACGCAGTATTTT. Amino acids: CASSLRGTSGGPTALDTQYF.

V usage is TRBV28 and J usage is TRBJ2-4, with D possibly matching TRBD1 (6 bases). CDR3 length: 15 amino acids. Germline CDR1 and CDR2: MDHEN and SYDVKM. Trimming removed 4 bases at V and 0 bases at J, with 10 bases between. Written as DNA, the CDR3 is TGTGCCAGCAGTTCGCGGACAGTAGCCAAAAACATTCAGTACTTC. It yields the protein CASSSRTVAKNIQYF.

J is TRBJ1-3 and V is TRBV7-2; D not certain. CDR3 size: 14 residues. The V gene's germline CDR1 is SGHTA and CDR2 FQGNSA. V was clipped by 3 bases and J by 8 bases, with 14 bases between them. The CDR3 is CASSFTSAGDTIYF. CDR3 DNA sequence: TGTGCCAGCAGCTTCACATCGGCCGGAGACACCATATATTTT.

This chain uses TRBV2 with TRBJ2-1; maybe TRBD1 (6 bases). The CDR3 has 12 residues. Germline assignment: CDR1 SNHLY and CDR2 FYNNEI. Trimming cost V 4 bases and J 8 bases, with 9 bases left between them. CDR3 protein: CASSARGDEQFF. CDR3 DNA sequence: TGTGCCAGCAGTGCCAGGGGTGATGAGCAGTTCTTC.

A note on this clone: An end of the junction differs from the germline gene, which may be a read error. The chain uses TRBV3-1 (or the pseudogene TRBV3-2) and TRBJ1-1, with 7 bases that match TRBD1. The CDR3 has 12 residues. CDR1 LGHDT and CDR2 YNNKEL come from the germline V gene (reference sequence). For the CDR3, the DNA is TGTGCCAGCAGCCCCACTAGGGACAGCCTCCGCTTT. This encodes CASSPTRDSLRF.

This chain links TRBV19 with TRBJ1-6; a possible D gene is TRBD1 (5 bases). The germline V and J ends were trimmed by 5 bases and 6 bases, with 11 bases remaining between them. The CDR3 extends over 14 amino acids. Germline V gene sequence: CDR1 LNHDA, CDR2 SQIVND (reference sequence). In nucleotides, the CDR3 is TGTGCCAGTAGTCGCAGACAGATTAATTCACCCCTCCACTTT. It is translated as CASSRRQINSPLHF.

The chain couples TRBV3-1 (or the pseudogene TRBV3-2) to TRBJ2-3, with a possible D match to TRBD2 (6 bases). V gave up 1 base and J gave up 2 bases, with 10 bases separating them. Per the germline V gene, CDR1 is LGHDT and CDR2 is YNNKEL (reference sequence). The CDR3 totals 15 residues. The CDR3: CASSQAGTYTDTQYF. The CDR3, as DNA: TGTGCCAGCAGCCAAGCCGGGACTTACACAGATACGCAGTATTTT.

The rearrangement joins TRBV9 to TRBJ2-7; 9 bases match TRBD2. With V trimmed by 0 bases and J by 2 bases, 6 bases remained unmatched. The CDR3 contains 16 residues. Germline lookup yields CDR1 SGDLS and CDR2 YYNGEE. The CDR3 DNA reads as TGTGCCAGCAGCGTAGGCCCTAGCGGGGCAACCTACGAGCAGTACTTC. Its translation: CASSVGPSGATYEQYF.

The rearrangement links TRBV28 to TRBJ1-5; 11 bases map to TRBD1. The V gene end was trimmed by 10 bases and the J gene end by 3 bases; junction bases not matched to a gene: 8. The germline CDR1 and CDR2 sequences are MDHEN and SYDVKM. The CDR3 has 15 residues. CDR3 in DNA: TGTGCCACCAAGGGGACAGGGGGGTTCAATCAGCCCCAGCATTTT. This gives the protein CATKGTGGFNQPQHF.

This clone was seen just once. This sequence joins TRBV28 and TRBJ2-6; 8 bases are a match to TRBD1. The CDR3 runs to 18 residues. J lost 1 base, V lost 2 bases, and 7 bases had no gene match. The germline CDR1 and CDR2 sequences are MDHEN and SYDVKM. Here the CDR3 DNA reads TGTGCCAGCAGTTTACCCAGCAGGGGGCTGTCTGGGGCCAACGTCCTGACTTTC. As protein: CASSLPSRGLSGANVLTF.

In DNA, the CDR3 is TGTGCCAGTAGTACATACAGGGTTTCGAGGGCCCATCAGCCCCAGCATTTT. It is translated as CASSTYRVSRAHQPQHF. The chain joins TRBV19 to TRBJ1-5, with D perhaps TRBD1 (6 bases). Between the trimmed V and J ends, which lost 4 bases and 5 bases, there was a span of 21 bases. CDR3 size: 17 residues. Germline lookup yields CDR1 LNHDA and CDR2 SQIVND (reference sequence).

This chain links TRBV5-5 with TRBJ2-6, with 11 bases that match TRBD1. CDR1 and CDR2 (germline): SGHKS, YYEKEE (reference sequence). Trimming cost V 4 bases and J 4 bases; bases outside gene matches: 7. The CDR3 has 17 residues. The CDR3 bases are TGTGCCAGCAGCCGTGGACAGGGGGCGCAAGGGGCCAACGTCCTGACTTTC. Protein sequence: CASSRGQGAQGANVLTF.